This T cell receptor beta chain is drawn from a study of tumor-infiltrating lymphocytes in primary liver carcinoma. On the study more broadly: Sample counts of productive TCRbeta reads spanned roughly 3.65 to 8 million; these counts were similar across tissue types.

A constant-region primer primed TCR beta cDNA synthesis from 400 to 550 ng of total RNA. Each TCR beta library was derived from three nested multiplex PCR rounds that employed slightly modified ARM-PCR. TRBV1-TRBV30 forward primers paired with a C-beta reverse primer were used in the first two PCR rounds, which ran roughly 9 cycles each. TCRdb ran MiXCR on the multiplex PCR reads and lists one entry per CDR3 protein. The sample has about 84,000 distinct CDR3 sequences; about three quarters are singletons. As to this clonotype: One junction end does not reproduce the germline sequence, and a read error may be involved.

CDR3 length equals 13 residues. CDR1 and CDR2 from the germline V gene are MNHNY and SVGAGI (reference sequence). Co-extraction of both nucleic acids (RNA and DNA) used roughly 19-33 mg of unsorted bulk tissue. Five discrete regions of every tumor underwent sampling. V gene TRBV6-6 combines with J gene TRBJ1-1; D is perhaps TRBD1 (6 bases). This receptor was identified in a man aged 40-55 years with primary liver carcinoma and hepatitis B virus infection. Sequencing used liver tumor tissue from sampling region 1. Subset in this sample: tumor region T1, superior pole. This CDR3 is CACGGHMNAEAFF. The CDR3 DNA reads as TGTGCCTGCGGGGGACACATGAACGCTGAAGCTTTCTTT.